This T cell receptor beta chain derives from a study of Graves' ophthalmopathy and Graves' hyperthyroidism. The study's findings and limits: Among expanded thyroid clonotypes above 0.001 frequency, most also occurred in blood.

The CDR3 is made up of 15 amino acids. Looked up from germline, CDR1 is SEHNR and CDR2 is FQNEAQ (reference sequence). V shed 2 bases and J 4 bases; nucleotides not matched to a gene: 4. This clonotype occurred many times. Its antigen is undetermined. Amplified TCR beta CDR3 regions were obtained using RNA transcripts as template. The first round was an RT-PCR with HTBI primers, and the second round was a multiplex PCR. TCRdb passed the multiplex PCR reads through MiXCR, listing each CDR3 protein once. Here the sample spans under 400,000 distinct CDR3 sequences, under 20% being singletons. Each donor who had ophthalmopathy showed moderate-to-severe activity, a CAS of ≥3, a NOSPECS of ≥4, and a duration under 3 months.

The rearrangement uses TRBV7-9 and TRBJ2-5, with TRBD2 identical over 10 bases. This receptor was identified in an adult man with Graves' ophthalmopathy. Sequenced material: peripheral blood. CDR3 in amino acids: CASSLFRLAGETQYF. CDR3 sequence (DNA): TGTGCCAGCAGCTTATTTAGACTAGCGGGAGAGACCCAGTACTTC.